This entry features one T cell receptor beta chain sequence. Its target antigen remains unknown. It has no much larger one-base neighbor in the sample; base qualities were not kept. A distance of 16 bases separates the germline ends of V and J, which lose 0 bases and 4 bases respectively. The germline V gene (reference sequence) supplies CDR1 DFQATT and CDR2 SNEGSKA. Measured from the cysteine to the phenylalanine, the CDR3 is 16 residues long. Of the read, only the CDR3 DNA is kept; its 48 bases are in frame from base 1. This sample is drawn from a study of blood T cells in healthy people across ages (dated by TCRdb to between 2014 and 2016). For the wider study: In model experiments, template switching captured about one uniquely barcoded TCR beta cDNA molecule for every two T cells. Age-related changes in TCR beta repertoire diversity were measured in the study by deep sequencing normalized with unique cDNA molecular identifiers. The donors were split into four age groups: young (average 16 years), middle-aged (over 35), aged (approximately 60) and long-lived (over 80). To avoid experimental bias, donors of different ages were spread randomly across the sequencing lanes. Two additional independent replicas of 1 million unique cDNA reads from the same blood draw were analyzed for two donors (one aged 18 to 29 and one aged 80 or older). Study-wide conclusions, independent of this receptor: The long-lived group showed more naive CD4+ T cells, fewer expanded clones and increased TCR diversity than the aged group, suggesting age selection. There was a strong correlation between observed TCR beta diversity and the percentage of naive T cells measured by flow cytometry. Conclusive comparison of naive and antigen-experienced compartments was prevented by the profiling of bulk unsorted PBMCs. Donor CMV infection status was unknown, potentially confounding age-related changes in expanded clonotypes. Estimates of total diversity based on one million sequenced T cells were regarded as lower bounds and as underestimates. Observed TCR beta diversity per million T cells fell roughly linearly with age, and a significant reduction was already apparent by age around 36.

Library method: 5' RACE. TCRdb shows the sequencer as Illumina HiSeq 2500. A second PCR of roughly 7 to 12 cycles was performed with a sample-barcoded 5' primer and a J-beta primer mix. A template-switch 5' adaptor carrying 12 random nucleotides introduced a unique molecular identifier onto each TCR beta cDNA molecule. At least 2.5 million CDR3-containing paired-end reads were obtained from each sample. The Mint cDNA synthesis kit, primed by a TRBC-specific oligonucleotide, was used to synthesize first-strand cDNA from all RNA. After uracil-DNA glycosylase treatment, a first 18-cycle PCR used universal primers M1SS and BC2_uni_R on all cDNA. Turning to the authors' computational methods: For normalization, 1 million high-quality reads, each with a distinct molecular identifier, were randomly selected from each sample. Instead of being binned into consensus sequences, reads that shared molecular identifiers were thrown out. CDR3 identification, clonotype clustering and error correction used MiTCR with a Q25 quality threshold and the strictest error-elimination algorithm. A nonparametric unseen species model with Euler transformation was used to estimate a lower bound on total TCR beta diversity. TCRdb reworked the public reads: Q25 trimming with fastp, MiXCR clone assembly, productive beta chains retained. Rows are combined by CDR3 protein, so each entry shows the most common genes and DNA. These V and J calls rely on TCRdb rather than the paper's analysis. This sample lists 1.4 million or so distinct CDR3 sequences; 35% to 45% were detected once. The biggest ten clones account for about 4% of the sample.

Systemically healthy Caucasian individuals from Russia, roughly 40 in total and aged about 6 to 95 years, were included as donors. Each donor gave 9 to 10 milliliters of peripheral blood, collected into EDTA-treated Vacutainer tubes. Ficoll-Paque density-gradient centrifugation was used to isolate PBMCs, with at least 7 million obtained per sample. Total RNA, at least 6 micrograms per sample, was extracted from PBMCs with Trizol reagent. For every donor, an aliquot of PBMCs went through flow cytometry to measure the percentages of naive CD45RAhigh/CD27high T cells. Sequences were obtained from blood. This clonotype originated in a young woman in good health. The sequence is built from TRBV20-1 and TRBJ2-4; the D segment could be TRBD2, given 5 matching bases. The CDR3 loop reads CSARDLRKGGKNIQYF. The DNA reads TGCAGTGCTAGAGATCTCCGAAAAGGCGGGAAAAACATTCAGTACTTC.